Here is one T cell receptor (beta chain) with its context. The CDR3 is made up of 13 amino acids. Trimming removed 0 bases at V and 7 bases at J, with 10 bases between. CDR1 is SGHRS, CDR2 YFSETQ, per germline. The data are from a study of T cell changes during pregnancy in multiple sclerosis. Using immunoSEQ multiplex PCR, the repertoire was profiled, and TCRdb retains in-frame clones only, with some absent. The sample carries around 110,000 clones, approximately 90% recorded once. This sample comprised peripheral blood, obtained in the third trimester of pregnancy. The clonotype originates from a female donor with multiple sclerosis, enrolled in a pregnancy study. The rearrangement uses TRBV5-1 and TRBJ1-2; D is unclear. Here the CDR3 reads CASSLGRAPGYTF. For the CDR3, the DNA is TGCGCCAGCAGCTTGGGGCGGGCCCCTGGCTACACCTTC.